This T cell receptor (beta chain) derives from a study of CD8 T cells in ankylosing spondylitis. Study results and caveats: There was reportedly significant enrichment of clones that were disease-linked in matched ankylosing spondylitis synovial fluid. Both synovial fluid and blood in reactive arthritis had previously been reported to carry some motif variants. Ankylosing spondylitis blood appeared to be characterized by a TCR beta motif of roughly eight highly homologous variants. Disease-linked clones were found to be CD8+ and relatively rare in peripheral blood.

CDR1 KGHSH and CDR2 LQKENI come from the germline V gene. V lost 3 bases, J lost 0 bases, and 12 bases lay in between. This CDR3 is built from 16 residues. Regarding this clonotype: Its antigen is undetermined.

For TCR beta, libraries came from quantitative 5'-RACE with molecular barcodes. TCRdb passed the 5' RACE reads through MiXCR, listing each CDR3 protein once. The table lists over 700,000 distinct CDR3 sequences, 15% to 20% of them singletons, with around 19% in the top ten. The receptor comes from a male donor with ankylosing spondylitis. The V and J genes are TRBV18 and TRBJ1-3; D is undetermined. Sample: blood, either unsorted or a sorted T cell fraction (not recorded which). The CDR3 DNA follows: TGTGCCAGCTCACCCACGGACCGAGTCTCTGGAAACACCATATATTTT. This translates into CASSPTDRVSGNTIYF.